This T cell receptor (beta chain) is drawn from a study of T-cell memory formation after mild COVID-19. Whole-study context: Largely donor-specific TCR clusters were found.

The study, taken as a whole, reports: Clones contracting day 15 to 85 were balanced CD4/CD8; later expanders leaned CD4+. Researchers found some responding clones in pre-infection memory, a sign that cross-reactive memory joined.

With regard to this clonotype: Its antigen is unidentified. A junction boundary mismatches the germline segment, possibly from a read error.

The TCR alpha and TCR beta cDNA libraries, bearing sample barcodes and UMIs, were generated by 5'RACE using constant-segment primers. TCRdb re-derived calls from the 5' RACE reads in MiXCR, one entry per CDR3 protein. Of 400,000 to 500,000 distinct CDR3 sequences listed, approximately 18% are singletons. This TCR came from a man younger than 30 who had mild COVID-19 (a few samples of this study predate the infection). Cell type and time point are not known. Sequencing used PBMCs or a T cell subset sorted from them (not recorded which).

CDR3 protein: CASSSRTENYGYTF. DNA for the CDR3: TGCGCCAGCAGCTCTCGGACAGAGAACTATGGCTACACATTC. The V and J genes are TRBV5-1 and TRBJ1-2, with D maybe TRBD1 (6 bases). This CDR3 is built from 14 residues. Germline V gene sequence: CDR1 SGHRS, CDR2 YFSETQ. Full variable domain (rest looked up from reference TRBV5-1 and TRBJ1-2): KAGVTQTPRYLIKTRGQQVTLSCSPISGHRSVSWYQQTPGQGLQFLFEYFSETQRNKGNFPGRFSGRQFSNSRSEMNVSTLELGDSALYLCASSSRTENYGYTFGSGTRLTVV.